A single sample gave rise to the 14 T cell receptor beta chains below, sequenced in a study of shared T cell receptors in the human thymus. This table comes from immunoSEQ multiplex PCR, and its TCRdb copy is limited to in-frame clones, with some not included. The sample holds approximately 490,000 clones; 70% to 80% are singletons and the top ten take more than 0.01%. This sample also appeared in a second study, on human thymus T cells.

Sequenced material: thymocytes. These receptors were obtained from a boy under three years old with a congenital heart defect.

CDR3 amino acids: CASSGVRTSGGGETQYF. The CDR3 nucleotides read TGTGCCAGCAGCGGCGTCAGGACTAGCGGGGGGGGAGAGACCCAGTACTTC. The chain combines TRBV5-4 with TRBJ2-5; 15 bases match TRBD2. The V gene's germline CDR1 is SGHNT and CDR2 YYREEE (reference sequence). V shed 4 bases and J 4 bases; nucleotides not matched to a gene: 8. The CDR3 is 17 amino acids.

This chain connects TRBV28 to TRBJ2-4, with TRBD2 as a possible D gene (6 bases). Germline V gene lookup returns CDR1 MDHEN and CDR2 SYDVKM. The CDR3 spans 15 residues. The ends were cut back, 4 bases at V and 0 bases at J, with 10 bases in the middle. The CDR3 DNA reads as TGTGCCAGCAGTTGGGGGGTCTTAGCCAAAAACATTCAGTACTTC. Protein sequence: CASSWGVLAKNIQYF.

The chain carries TRBV21-1 and TRBJ2-4; the table assigns TRBD1, which was not confirmed against the DNA. TRBV21-1 is a pseudogene locus. This CDR3 is built from 16 residues. The chain's CDR3 is CASSWTGGVPKNIQYF. The DNA for the CDR3 is TGTGCCAGCAGCTGGACAGGGGGCGTCCCCAAAAACATTCAGTACTTC.

This clone was seen a few times. This chain connects TRBV2 to TRBJ1-3, with a possible D match to TRBD1 (5 bases). The length of the CDR3 is 14 residues. Germline values: CDR1 SNHLY, CDR2 FYNNEI. V was shortened by 2 bases and J by 3 bases, with 8 bases between the two germline ends. For the CDR3, the DNA is TGTGCCAGCAGTGAACGCGGGGGTGGAAACACCATATATTTT. Translated, it gives CASSERGGGNTIYF.

This chain uses TRBV6-6 with TRBJ1-2; D gene unclear. The V gene lost 6 bases and the J gene lost 5 bases, with 13 bases spanning the gap. Per germline, CDR1 MNHNY and CDR2 SVGAGI (reference sequence). This CDR3 has 13 residues. The DNA of the CDR3 is TGTGCCAGCAGACTTTTTGGGAGTTATGGCTACACCTTC. Residues: CASRLFGSYGYTF.

The CDR3 nucleotides are TGTGCCAGCAGCGGACGCCGCGGGATCGAGCAGTACTTC. Translation gives CASSGRRGIEQYF. The genes are TRBV7-9 and TRBJ2-7; D is perhaps TRBD2 (6 bases). The CDR3 consists of 13 residues. With 5 bases removed from V and 6 bases from J, the gap between germline ends came to 14 bases. CDR1 and CDR2 from the germline V gene are SEHNR and FQNEAQ (reference sequence).

This clone was seen just once. This chain joins TRBV15 and TRBJ2-3; D is possibly TRBD2 (6 bases). Trimming removed 0 bases from V and 6 bases from J, with 16 bases in between. The CDR3 is 16 residues long. Germline lookup yields CDR1 LNHNV and CDR2 YYDKDF (reference sequence). CDR3 nucleotide sequence: TGTGCCACCAGCAGAGATGGAGGGAGAATCGGTGATACGCAGTATTTT. Its translation is CATSRDGGRIGDTQYF.

This clone was found a few times. J is TRBJ2-1 and V is TRBV5-4; D uncertain. This CDR3 spans 11 amino acids. The V and J ends lost 4 bases and 7 bases respectively, with 6 bases between them. Germline V gene lookup returns CDR1 SGHNT and CDR2 YYREEE (reference sequence). The CDR3 DNA is TGTGCCAGCAGCGATAGAAATGAGCAGTTCTTC. Translated, it gives CASSDRNEQFF.

Remarks on this clone: Additional DNA sequences in this sample encode the identical CDR3. The chain couples TRBV18 to TRBJ1-1; D not resolved. V lost 3 bases and J 3 bases, leaving 2 bases between the germline ends. The CDR3 is made up of 11 amino acids. Germline lookup yields CDR1 KGHSH and CDR2 LQKENI. CDR3 region: CASSPDTEAFF. The CDR3 bases are TGTGCCAGCTCACCCGACACTGAAGCTTTCTTT.

The V and J genes are TRBV9 and TRBJ1-5; weak D call: TRBD1 (5 bases). The CDR3 is 16 residues long. Germline V gives CDR1 SGDLS, CDR2 YYNGEE. V lost 4 bases and J 6 bases, leaving 20 bases between the germline ends. The CDR3 loop is CASSIRQTYRAQPQHF. CDR3 DNA: TGTGCCAGCAGCATACGACAGACCTACCGCGCTCAGCCCCAGCATTTT.

Note on this clone: A read error may produce the germline difference seen at one junction end. DNA for the CDR3: TGTGCCAGCAGCCTAGAATGGCGTCACGGGTATGTTTTGGCAGATACGCAGTATTTT. Translation: CASSLEWRHGYVLADTQYF. The J gene is TRBJ2-3, the V gene TRBV11-2; D not certain. This CDR3 spans 19 amino acids. Germline assignment: CDR1 SGHAT and CDR2 FQNNGV.

This chain connects TRBV7-9 to TRBJ2-7, with 7 positions matching TRBD1. J gave up 2 bases and V 5 bases, and 9 bases lay outside the gene matches. The CDR3 consists of 15 residues. Germline CDR1 is SEHNR and CDR2 is FQNEAQ (reference sequence). CDR3 coding DNA: TGTGCCAGCAGCCACCATCGGACAGGCACCTACGAGCAGTACTTC. This codes for CASSHHRTGTYEQYF.

This chain links TRBV7-2 with TRBJ2-1, with 8 bases identical to TRBD1. Germline assignment: CDR1 SGHTA and CDR2 FQGNSA. The CDR3 extends over 16 amino acids. Trimming cost V 3 bases and J 0 bases; bases outside gene matches: 4. CDR3 DNA sequence: TGTGCCAGCAGCTTCCGGACAGGGAGCTCCTACAATGAGCAGTTCTTC. Translated, it gives CASSFRTGSSYNEQFF.

This chain joins TRBV28 and TRBJ1-1; 10 bases line up with TRBD1. With 6 bases clipped from V and 7 bases from J, the junction kept 11 bases outside the gene matches. CDR1 and CDR2 (germline): MDHEN, SYDVKM. The CDR3 totals 15 residues. The CDR3 DNA is TGTGCCAGCAGCCGGGGACAGGGGTGGGCGCGTGAAGCTTTCTTT. Protein: CASSRGQGWAREAFF.